These T cell receptor beta chains were read from a single sample in a study of OX40 agonist ivuxolimab in advanced cancers. The assay was immunoSEQ multiplex PCR, and TCRdb's table has in-frame clones only and misses some. Counted here are 50,000 to 75,000 clones, approximately 91% occurring once; the ten biggest clones make up approximately 19%. The sequencing here drew on CD4+ or CD8+ T cells sorted from blood, taken in a trial of the OX40 agonist ivuxolimab. Receptors were obtained from an adult with an advanced solid tumor such as melanoma, head and neck, liver or kidney cancer. CDR3s include the opening cysteine and the closing phenylalanine or tryptophan. Fields, in order: D gene, V gene, clone size, J gene, CDR3 protein, CDR3 DNA. The D gene is left open where the match is weak. Size tells how often a clone was seen (once, few, many) or the class of an expanded clone, and some rows leave it out.

-	TRBV7-9	-	TRBJ2-2	CASSSQRTANTGELFF	TGTGCCAGCAGCTCACAAAGGACAGCGAACACCGGGGAGCTGTTTTTT
TRBD1	TRBV9	-	TRBJ2-5	CASSEGDRRVIETQYF	TGTGCCAGCAGCGAGGGGGACAGGCGGGTAATAGAGACCCAGTACTTC
-	TRBV28	-	TRBJ2-7	CASKPDSYEQYF	TGTGCCAGCAAGCCAGACTCCTACGAGCAGTACTTC
TRBD2	TRBV4-1	once	TRBJ2-1	CASSQRRGGGYNEQFF	TGCGCCAGCAGCCAACGCCGGGGGGGCGGCTACAATGAGCAGTTCTTC
-	TRBV11-2	-	TRBJ1-5	CASSPGAGGNQPQHF	TGTGCCAGCAGCCCGGGGGCAGGGGGCAATCAGCCCCAGCATTTT
-	TRBV19	-	TRBJ2-7	CASMGGPGYEQYF	TGTGCCAGTATGGGCGGGCCCGGATACGAGCAGTACTTC
TRBD1	TRBV10-3	-	TRBJ1-1	CAISEDRGTEAFF	TGTGCCATCAGTGAAGACAGGGGTACTGAAGCTTTCTTT
TRBD1	TRBV6-1	few	TRBJ2-7	CASSKGTAYEQYF	TGTGCCAGCAGTAAGGGGACAGCCTACGAGCAGTACTTC
-	TRBV21-1	-	TRBJ2-1	CASNPDRGEQFF	TGTGCCAGCAACCCGGACAGGGGTGAGCAGTTCTTC
-	TRBV4-1	-	TRBJ1-4	CASSHTEANEKLFF	TGCGCCAGCAGCCACACGGAGGCTAATGAAAAACTGTTTTTT
TRBD1	TRBV11-2	-	TRBJ1-2	CASSLDTGTGVNYGYTF	TGTGCCAGCAGCTTAGATACCGGGACAGGAGTTAACTATGGCTACACCTTC
-	TRBV7-6	-	TRBJ1-2	CASSAGWGDLYGYTF	TGTGCCAGCAGCGCGGGGTGGGGGGACCTTTATGGCTACACCTTC
-	TRBV2	-	TRBJ1-3	CASSEWRGNTIYF	TGTGCCAGCAGTGAATGGCGGGGAAACACCATATATTTT
-	TRBV19	-	TRBJ1-1	CASSSGIRNTEAFF	TGTGCCAGTAGTTCTGGGATCAGAAACACTGAAGCTTTCTTT
-	TRBV7-6	once	TRBJ2-7	CASSLGRDYEQYF	TGTGCCAGCAGCTTGGGCAGGGACTACGAGCAGTACTTC
TRBD2	TRBV7-6	-	TRBJ2-7	CASSSPGTSGGHEQYF	TGTGCCAGCAGCTCACCCGGGACTAGCGGGGGCCACGAGCAGTACTTC
-	TRBV10-2	-	TRBJ2-1	CASSGVGYGEQFF	TGCGCCAGCAGTGGGGTAGGGTATGGTGAGCAGTTCTTC
-	TRBV7-6	-	TRBJ2-7	CASSLGTIYEQYF	TGTGCCAGCAGCCTTGGGACAATCTACGAGCAGTACTTC
-	TRBV10-2	once	TRBJ2-1	CASSDSTSYNEQFF	TGCGCCAGCAGTGACTCTACCTCCTACAATGAGCAGTTCTTC
TRBD1	TRBV7-6	-	TRBJ2-1	CASSFHRDRGSYNEQFF	TGTGCCAGCAGCTTCCACCGGGACAGGGGGTCTTACAATGAGCAGTTCTTC
TRBD2	TRBV6-4	-	TRBJ2-3	CASSERGADSDTQYF	TGTGCCAGCAGTGAGCGGGGGGCTGATTCAGATACGCAGTATTTT
-	TRBV19	-	TRBJ2-1	CASSDSPLGNEQFF	TGTGCCAGTTCTGACAGTCCCCTGGGGAATGAGCAGTTCTTC
TRBD2	TRBV13	-	TRBJ2-1	CASTSGLAGGNEQFF	TGTGCCAGCACTTCGGGACTAGCGGGGGGTAATGAGCAGTTCTTC
-	TRBV14	-	TRBJ2-3	CASSQDLLNTQYF	TGTGCCAGCAGCCAAGACCTCCTTAATACGCAGTATTTT
-	TRBV5-6	-	TRBJ2-2	CASSLGQGMNTGELFF	TGTGCCAGCAGCTTGGGTCAGGGTATGAACACCGGGGAGCTGTTTTTT
TRBD1	TRBV7-6	-	TRBJ1-4	CASSLLGQVATNEKLFF	TGTGCCAGCAGCCTTCTCGGACAGGTTGCAACTAATGAAAAACTGTTTTTT
TRBD1	TRBV27	-	TRBJ1-2	CASSPRPGTGIYGYTF	TGTGCCAGCAGTCCCCGACCCGGGACAGGAATTTATGGCTACACCTTC
-	TRBV27	-	TRBJ2-4	CASITRENIQYF	TGTGCTAGCATTACAAGGGAAAACATTCAGTACTTC
TRBD2	TRBV2	-	TRBJ2-3	CASSEPGEGFRTDTQYF	TGTGCCAGCAGTGAGCCCGGGGAGGGGTTTCGCACAGATACGCAGTATTTT
-	TRBV6-5	-	TRBJ1-2	CASSYSNPLIYGYTF	TGTGCCAGCAGTTACTCGAATCCACTGATCTATGGCTACACCTTC
-	TRBV29-1	-	TRBJ1-2	CSVVGGVSYGYTF	TGCAGCGTTGTCGGGGGCGTGAGTTATGGCTACACCTTC
TRBD1	TRBV7-7	-	TRBJ2-1	CASSSRGPEDEQFF	TGTGCCAGCAGCTCCAGGGGGCCTGAGGATGAGCAGTTCTTC
-	TRBV29-1	-	TRBJ2-1	CSGWNNNEQFF	TGCAGCGGGTGGAACAACAATGAGCAGTTCTTC
-	TRBV4-1	-	TRBJ2-5	CASSQGGYGGDQETQYF	TGCGCCAGCAGCCAAGGGGGGTACGGCGGGGACCAAGAGACCCAGTACTTC
TRBD2	TRBV6-6	-	TRBJ2-1	CASRRTSGANEQFF	TGTGCCAGCAGGCGGACTAGCGGGGCCAATGAGCAGTTCTTC
-	TRBV28	-	TRBJ2-3	CASSLGGTDTQYF	TGTGCCAGCAGTTTAGGAGGGACAGATACGCAGTATTTT
-	TRBV4-1	-	TRBJ1-4	CASSQEGRVPEKLFF	TGCGCCAGCAGCCAAGAAGGCAGGGTACCTGAAAAACTGTTTTTT
-	TRBV6-5	-	TRBJ1-2	CASSYSGGEDGYTF	TGTGCCAGCAGTTACTCAGGCGGGGAGGATGGCTACACCTTC
-	TRBV4-1	-	TRBJ1-1	CASSQGGFNTEAFF	TGCGCCAGCAGCCAAGGAGGTTTCAACACTGAAGCTTTCTTT
-	TRBV6-1	-	TRBJ1-1	CASTSDGTVEAFF	TGTGCCAGCACATCCGATGGGACGGTCGAAGCTTTCTTT
-	TRBV6-1	-	TRBJ1-1	CASSEVWGNEAFF	TGTGCCAGCAGTGAAGTTTGGGGGAATGAAGCTTTCTTT
TRBD2	TRBV19	-	TRBJ2-1	CASSPSLRGGGEQFF	TGTGCCAGCTCCCCCTCTTTGAGGGGCGGGGGTGAGCAGTTCTTC
-	TRBV29-1	-	TRBJ2-6	CSVVSASGANVLTF	TGCAGCGTTGTGTCCGCGTCTGGGGCCAACGTCCTGACTTTC
-	TRBV7-2	-	TRBJ2-1	CASSPSAGYNEQFF	TGTGCCAGCAGCCCTTCGGCAGGTTACAATGAGCAGTTCTTC
TRBD1	TRBV6-1	-	TRBJ1-2	CASSAVGQGRYTF	TGTGCCAGCAGTGCTGTGGGACAGGGAAGGTACACCTTC
-	TRBV6-5	-	TRBJ2-1	CASSYVGNNNEQFF	TGTGCCAGCAGTTACGTGGGGAACAACAATGAGCAGTTCTTC
-	TRBV5-1	-	TRBJ1-1	CASSFLGANTEAFF	TGCGCCAGCAGCTTCCTGGGGGCGAACACTGAAGCTTTCTTT
-	TRBV30	-	TRBJ1-1	CACQGPGAALDTEAFF	TGTGCCTGCCAAGGACCAGGCGCTGCGTTGGACACTGAAGCTTTCTTT
TRBD1	TRBV9	-	TRBJ1-2	CASSLDRVKGGYTF	TGTGCCAGCAGCCTTGACAGGGTTAAAGGTGGCTACACCTTC
-	TRBV7-7	-	TRBJ2-3	CASSLALGATDTQYF	TGTGCTAGCAGCTTAGCGCTAGGGGCCACAGATACGCAGTATTTT
-	TRBV27	-	TRBJ2-3	CASTGTRSDTQYF	TGTGCCAGCACGGGGACCCGCTCAGATACGCAGTATTTT
-	TRBV12-5	-	TRBJ1-1	CASEGTEAFF	TGTGCTAGTGAGGGCACTGAAGCTTTCTTT
-	TRBV4-2	-	TRBJ1-1	CASSQGGLNTEAFF	TGTGCCAGCAGCCAAGGGGGCCTGAACACTGAAGCTTTCTTT
-	TRBV6-1	-	TRBJ2-1	CASSEGPGEGNEQFF	TGTGCCAGCAGTGAAGGGCCCGGGGAAGGCAATGAGCAGTTCTTC
-	TRBV6-5	-	TRBJ2-5	CASSYGDRETQYF	TGTGCCAGCAGTTACGGGGATCGGGAGACCCAGTACTTC
-	TRBV19	-	TRBJ2-1	CASSTTGWNEQFF	TGTGCCAGTAGTACCACAGGGTGGAATGAGCAGTTCTTC
-	TRBV7-9	-	TRBJ2-7	CASSLELSYEQYF	TGTGCCAGCAGCTTAGAGCTCTCCTACGAGCAGTACTTC